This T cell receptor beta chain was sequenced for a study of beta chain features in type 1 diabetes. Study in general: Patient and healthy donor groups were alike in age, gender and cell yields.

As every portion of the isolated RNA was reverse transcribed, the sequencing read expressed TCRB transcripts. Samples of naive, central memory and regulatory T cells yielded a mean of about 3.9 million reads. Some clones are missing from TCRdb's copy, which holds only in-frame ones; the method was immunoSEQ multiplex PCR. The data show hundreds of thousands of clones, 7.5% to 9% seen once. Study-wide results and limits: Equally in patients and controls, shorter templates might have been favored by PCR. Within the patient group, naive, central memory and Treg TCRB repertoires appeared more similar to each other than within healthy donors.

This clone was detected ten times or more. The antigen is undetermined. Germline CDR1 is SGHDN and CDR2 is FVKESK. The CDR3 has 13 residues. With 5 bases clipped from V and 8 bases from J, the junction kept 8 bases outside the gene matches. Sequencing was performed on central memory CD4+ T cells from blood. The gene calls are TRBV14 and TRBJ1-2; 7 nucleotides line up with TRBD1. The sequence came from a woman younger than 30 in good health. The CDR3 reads CASSALDRSGYTF. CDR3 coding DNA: TGTGCCAGCAGCGCGCTGGACAGGTCGGGCTACACCTTC.